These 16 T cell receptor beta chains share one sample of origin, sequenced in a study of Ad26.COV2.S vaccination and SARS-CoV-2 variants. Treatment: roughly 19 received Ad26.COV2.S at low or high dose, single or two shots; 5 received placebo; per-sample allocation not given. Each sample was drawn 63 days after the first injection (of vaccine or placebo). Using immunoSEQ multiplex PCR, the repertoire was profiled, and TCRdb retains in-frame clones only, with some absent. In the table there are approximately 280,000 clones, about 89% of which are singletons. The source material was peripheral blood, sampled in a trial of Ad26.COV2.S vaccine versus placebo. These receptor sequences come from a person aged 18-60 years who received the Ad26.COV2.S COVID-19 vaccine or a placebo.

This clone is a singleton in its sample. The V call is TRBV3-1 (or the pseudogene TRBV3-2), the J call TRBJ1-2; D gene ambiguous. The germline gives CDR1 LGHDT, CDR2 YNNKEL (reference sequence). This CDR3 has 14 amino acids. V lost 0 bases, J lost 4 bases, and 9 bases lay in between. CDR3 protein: CASSQEGLIYGYTF. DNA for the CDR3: TGTGCCAGCAGCCAAGAAGGACTGATCTATGGCTACACCTTC.

This CDR3 is CASSVDISSYNEQFF. CDR3 nucleotide sequence: TGTGCCAGCAGCGTTGACATTAGCTCCTACAATGAGCAGTTCTTC. The chain has TRBV7-2 and TRBJ2-1; D is undetermined. V dropped 5 bases and J dropped 0 bases, with 11 bases sitting between them. CDR3 size: 15 residues. Germline loops: CDR1 SGHTA, CDR2 FQGNSA.

The CDR3 sequence is CASSVMVRDSNQPQHF. The CDR3, as DNA: TGTGCCAGCAGTGTGATGGTAAGAGATAGCAATCAGCCCCAGCATTTT. The chain couples TRBV2 to TRBJ1-5; D is unresolved. CDR3 length: 16 amino acids. V was pared by 4 bases and J by 0 bases, with 13 bases between. The germline gives CDR1 SNHLY, CDR2 FYNNEI.

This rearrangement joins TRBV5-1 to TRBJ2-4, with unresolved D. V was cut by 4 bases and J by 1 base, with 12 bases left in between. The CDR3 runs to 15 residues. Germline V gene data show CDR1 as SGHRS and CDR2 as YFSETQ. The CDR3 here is CASSPSPVAKNIQYF. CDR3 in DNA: TGCGCCAGCAGCCCGAGCCCCGTGGCCAAAAACATTCAGTACTTC.

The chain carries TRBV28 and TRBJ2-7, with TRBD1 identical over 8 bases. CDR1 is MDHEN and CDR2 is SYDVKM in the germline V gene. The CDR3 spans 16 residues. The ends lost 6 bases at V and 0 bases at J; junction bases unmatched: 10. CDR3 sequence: CASRPAPGTGSYEQYF. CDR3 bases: TGTGCCAGCAGACCAGCTCCCGGGACAGGCTCCTACGAGCAGTACTTC.

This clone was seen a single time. CDR3 region: CASGKRLAGASREQYF. CDR3 nucleotides: TGTGCTAGTGGTAAAAGACTAGCGGGAGCGTCGCGCGAGCAGTACTTC. The chain links TRBV12-5 to TRBJ2-7; 12 nucleotides agree with TRBD2. The CDR3 is 16 amino acids. The germline V gene encodes CDR1 LGHNT and CDR2 FRNRAP. Trimming cost V 5 bases and J 6 bases; bases outside gene matches: 11.

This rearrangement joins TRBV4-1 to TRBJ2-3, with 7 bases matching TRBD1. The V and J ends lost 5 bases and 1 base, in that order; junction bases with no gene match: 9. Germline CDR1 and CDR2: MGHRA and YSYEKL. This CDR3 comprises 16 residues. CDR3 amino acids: CASSIRQGGGTDTQYF. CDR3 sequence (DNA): TGCGCCAGCAGCATCCGACAGGGTGGGGGCACAGATACGCAGTATTTT.

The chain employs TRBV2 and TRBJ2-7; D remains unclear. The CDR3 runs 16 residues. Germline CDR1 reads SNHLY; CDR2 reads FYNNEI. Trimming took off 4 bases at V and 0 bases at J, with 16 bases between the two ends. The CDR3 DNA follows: TGTGCCAGCAGTGGGTCCCTAGTCGGTTTCTCCTACGAGCAGTACTTC. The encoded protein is CASSGSLVGFSYEQYF.

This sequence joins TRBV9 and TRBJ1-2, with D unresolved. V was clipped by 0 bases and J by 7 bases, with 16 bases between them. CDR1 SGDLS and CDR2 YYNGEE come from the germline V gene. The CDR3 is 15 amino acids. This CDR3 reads CASSVAHGSPGGYTF. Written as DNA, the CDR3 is TGTGCCAGCAGCGTAGCCCACGGAAGCCCTGGTGGCTACACCTTC.

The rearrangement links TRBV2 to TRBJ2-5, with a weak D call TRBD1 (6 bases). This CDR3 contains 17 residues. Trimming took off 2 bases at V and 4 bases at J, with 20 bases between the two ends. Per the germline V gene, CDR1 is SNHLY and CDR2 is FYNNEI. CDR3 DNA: TGTGCCAGCAGTGAATCGTCGGCGGTAGGGGGTGGAGAGACCCAGTACTTC. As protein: CASSESSAVGGGETQYF.

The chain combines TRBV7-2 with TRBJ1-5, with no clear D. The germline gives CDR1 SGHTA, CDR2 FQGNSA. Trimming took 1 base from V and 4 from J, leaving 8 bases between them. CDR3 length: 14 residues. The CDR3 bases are TGTGCCAGCAGCTTAGATGGGCGAAATCAGCCCCAGCATTTT. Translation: CASSLDGRNQPQHF.

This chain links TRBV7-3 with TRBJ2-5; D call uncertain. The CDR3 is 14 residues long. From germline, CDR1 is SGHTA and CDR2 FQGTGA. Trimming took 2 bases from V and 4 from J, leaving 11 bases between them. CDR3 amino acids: CASSLGSPGETQYF. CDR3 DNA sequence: TGTGCCAGCAGCTTAGGAAGCCCCGGAGAGACCCAGTACTTC. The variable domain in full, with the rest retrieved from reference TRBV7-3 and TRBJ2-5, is GAGVSQTPSNKVTEKGKYVELRCDPISGHTALYWYRQSLGQGPEFLIYFQGTGAADDSGLPNDRFFAVRPEGSVSTLKIQRTERGDSAVYLCASSLGSPGETQYFGPGTRLLVL.

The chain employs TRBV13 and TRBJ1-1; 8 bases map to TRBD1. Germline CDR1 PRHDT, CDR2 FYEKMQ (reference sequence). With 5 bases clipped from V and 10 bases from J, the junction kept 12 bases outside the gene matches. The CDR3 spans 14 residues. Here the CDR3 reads CASSRQTGAGGAFF. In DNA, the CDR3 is TGTGCCAGCAGCCGCCAGACAGGGGCCGGGGGAGCTTTCTTT.

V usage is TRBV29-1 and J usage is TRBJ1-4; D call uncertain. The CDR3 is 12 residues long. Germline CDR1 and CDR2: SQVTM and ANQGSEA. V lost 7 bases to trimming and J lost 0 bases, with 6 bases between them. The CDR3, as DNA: TGCAGCGGCAGAACAACTAATGAAAAACTGTTTTTT. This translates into CSGRTTNEKLFF.

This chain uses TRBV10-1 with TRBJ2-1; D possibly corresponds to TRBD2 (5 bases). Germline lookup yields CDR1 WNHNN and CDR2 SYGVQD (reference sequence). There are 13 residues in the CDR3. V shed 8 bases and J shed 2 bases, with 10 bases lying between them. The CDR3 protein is CASRRDTYNEQFF. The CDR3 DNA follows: TGCGCCAGCCGACGGGATACCTACAATGAGCAGTTCTTC.

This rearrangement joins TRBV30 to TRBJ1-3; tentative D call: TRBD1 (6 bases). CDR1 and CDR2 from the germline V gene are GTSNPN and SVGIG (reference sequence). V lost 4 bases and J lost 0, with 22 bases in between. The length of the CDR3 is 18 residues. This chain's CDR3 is CAWTRSKTGSSSGNTIYF. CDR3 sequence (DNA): TGTGCCTGGACCCGATCGAAGACAGGTTCGAGCTCTGGAAACACCATATATTTT. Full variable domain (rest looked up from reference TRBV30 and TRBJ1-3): SQTIHQWPATLVQPVGSPLSLECTVEGTSNPNLYWYRQAAGRGLQLLFYSVGIGQISSEVPQNLSASRPQDRQFILSSKKLLLSDSGFYLCAWTRSKTGSSSGNTIYFGEGSWLTVV.